This T cell receptor (beta chain) came from a study of blood T cell repertoires in COVID-19. Study-wide background: The origin of the acute and convalescent COVID-19 samples was the United States, Italy and Spain. Sources were T cells, B-cell-depleted T cells, or PBMCs; the material itself was cDNA or gDNA.

Germline CDR1 KGHSH, CDR2 LQKENI. The CDR3 sequence is 16 residues long. J was trimmed by 4 bases and V by 0 bases; bases with no gene match: 4. The authors' processing: How many nucleated cells were present was estimated from reference gene primer amplification. The assay was immunoSEQ multiplex PCR, and TCRdb's table has in-frame clones only and misses some. V, J and clone size derive from that table, while D and trimming were established from the DNA sequence. The sample lists approximately 93,000 clones, roughly 85% seen once, with about 25% in the top ten. Sequenced: peripheral blood. This chain uses TRBV18 with TRBJ2-1; the match to TRBD1 covers 9 bases. This clonotype originated in a man aged 45-65 years with active or convalescent COVID-19. CDR3 amino acids: CASSPPTGGTYNEQFF. The CDR3 coding sequence is TGTGCCAGCTCACCACCCACAGGGGGCACTTACAATGAGCAGTTCTTC.